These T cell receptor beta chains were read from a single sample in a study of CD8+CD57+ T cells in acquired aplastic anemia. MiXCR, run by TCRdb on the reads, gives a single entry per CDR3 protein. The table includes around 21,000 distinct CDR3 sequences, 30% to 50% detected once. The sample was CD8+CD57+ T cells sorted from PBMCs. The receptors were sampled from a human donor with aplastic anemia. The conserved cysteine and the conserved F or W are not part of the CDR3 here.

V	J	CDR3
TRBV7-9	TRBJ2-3	ASSSLAGVPDTQY
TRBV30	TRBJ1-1	DWSSDVCSSDLTEAF
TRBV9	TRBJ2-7	ASSAEGLATYKQY
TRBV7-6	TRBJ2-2	ASRPGLTDTGELF
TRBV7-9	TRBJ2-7	ASSLVGSPYEQY
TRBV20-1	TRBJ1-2	SAGGETGPYGYT
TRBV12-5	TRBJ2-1	ASGLSGDRVKF
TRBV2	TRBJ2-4	ASSGWGERAKNIQY
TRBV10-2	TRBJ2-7	ASRGQVSYEQY
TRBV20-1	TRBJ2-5	SAEAAQETQY
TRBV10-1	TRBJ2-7	ASSEGALYEQY
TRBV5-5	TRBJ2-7	ASSPGLSYEQY
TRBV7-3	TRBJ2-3	ASSPLGNPDTQY
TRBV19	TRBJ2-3	ASRLAGGDTQY
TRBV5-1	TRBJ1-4	ASSLGGSVGDEKLF
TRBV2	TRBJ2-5	ASKLGGLLGTQY
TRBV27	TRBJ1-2	ASSLSQGSLGYT
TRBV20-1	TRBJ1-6	SAPTGQANSPLH
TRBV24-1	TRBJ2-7	PTSEPLTASYEQY
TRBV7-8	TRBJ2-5	ASSSVAGAGQETQY
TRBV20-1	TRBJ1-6	GGGLARGYNSPLH
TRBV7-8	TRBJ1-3	ASSFGTAGNTIY
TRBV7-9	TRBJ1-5	ASRTGGSNQPQH
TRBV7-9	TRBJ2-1	ASSFGGLAFEQF
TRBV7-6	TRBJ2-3	ASSLAGGPGGDTQY
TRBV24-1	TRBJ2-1	ATSDWVNEQF